The T cell receptor beta chain under discussion was sequenced for a study of vaccination and CD4 T cells after COVID-19. On the study more broadly: The post-COVID sampling time was a median about 100 days after diagnosis, ranging from 35 to 161.

As to this clonotype: Its antigen is unknown.

As for treatment: roughly 10-day PBMC culture with coronavirus spike peptide pools or control peptides (ViraFEST assay). Sequence data for DNA of cultured CD4+ T cells were generated by the Oncomine TCR Beta short-read assay. TCRdb independently ran MiXCR on the PCR reads; one entry per CDR3 protein. The sample yields 6,500 to 9,500 distinct CDR3 sequences, approximately 55% seen once. Trimming stripped 3 bases from V and 7 bases from J, with 10 bases between. Looked up from germline, CDR1 is SEHNR and CDR2 is FQNEAQ (reference sequence). The CDR3 loop spans 14 amino acids. This receptor was obtained from a human donor who had recovered from COVID-19. The sample consisted of CD4+ T cells from blood, cultured in vitro. The chain uses TRBV7-9 and TRBJ1-6; no reliable D call. The CDR3 sequence is CASSFNSRNSPLHF. CDR3 DNA sequence: TGTGCCAGCAGCTTCAACAGTAGGAATTCACCCCTCCACTTT. The full variable domain, rest sourced from reference TRBV7-9 and TRBJ1-6, is DTGVSQNPRHKITKRGQNVTFRCDPISEHNRLYWYRQTLGQGPEFLTYFQNEAQLEKSRLLSDRFSAERPKGSFSTLEIQRTEQGDSAMYLCASSFNSRNSPLHFGNGTRLTVT.